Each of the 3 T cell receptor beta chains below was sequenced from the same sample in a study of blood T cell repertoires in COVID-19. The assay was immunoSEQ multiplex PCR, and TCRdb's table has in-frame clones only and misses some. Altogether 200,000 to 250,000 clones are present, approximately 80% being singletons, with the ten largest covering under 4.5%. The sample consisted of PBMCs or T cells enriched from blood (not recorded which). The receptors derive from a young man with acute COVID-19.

The CDR3 DNA follows: TGTGCCAGCAGTCAGTCCCTAGGCACAGATACGCAGTATTTT. Amino acids: CASSQSLGTDTQYF. The V and J genes are TRBV27 and TRBJ2-3, with D unclear. The V gene's germline CDR1 is MNHEY and CDR2 SMNVEV (reference sequence). CDR3 length: 14 amino acids. The V end was cut by 5 bases, the J end by 1 base, with 10 bases between.

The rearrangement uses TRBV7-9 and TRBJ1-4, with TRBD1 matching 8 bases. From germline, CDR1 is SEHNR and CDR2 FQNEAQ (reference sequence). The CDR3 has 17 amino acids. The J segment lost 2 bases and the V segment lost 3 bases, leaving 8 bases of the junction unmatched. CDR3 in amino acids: CASSLYDRGWTNEKLFF. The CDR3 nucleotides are TGTGCCAGCAGCTTGTACGACAGGGGATGGACTAATGAAAAACTGTTTTTT.

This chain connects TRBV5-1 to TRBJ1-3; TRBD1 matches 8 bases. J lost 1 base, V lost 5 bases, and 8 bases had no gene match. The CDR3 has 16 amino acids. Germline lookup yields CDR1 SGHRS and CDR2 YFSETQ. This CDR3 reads CASSSGGVESGNTIYF. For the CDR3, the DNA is TGCGCCAGCAGTTCAGGGGGCGTGGAGTCTGGAAACACCATATATTTT.